This record looks at one T cell receptor beta chain sequence and its context. As yet, its antigen is unknown. The data belong to a study of OX40 agonist ivuxolimab in advanced cancers. Study-wide results and limits: Partial responders at 0.1-3.0 mg/kg had among the lowest clonal expansion. CD8+ T cells showed, on average, more clonal expansion than CD4+ cells.

Data came from immunoSEQ multiplex PCR; TCRdb stores just in-frame clones and leaves some out. The sample gives approximately 44,000 clones, approximately 89% of which show up once; about 13% is in the top ten. Between the trimmed V and J ends, which lost 1 base and 5 bases, there was a span of 14 bases. The CDR3 is made up of 15 amino acids. CDR1 is SEHNR, CDR2 FQNEAQ, per germline (reference sequence). Sequenced here: CD4+ or CD8+ T cells sorted from blood, sampled in a trial of the OX40 agonist ivuxolimab. The rearrangement links TRBV7-9 to TRBJ1-2; D possibly corresponds to TRBD1 (6 bases). The TCR was taken from an adult with an advanced solid tumor such as melanoma, head and neck, liver or kidney cancer. Here the CDR3 reads CASSLGPGVQYGYTF. CDR3 in DNA: TGTGCCAGCAGCTTAGGGCCAGGGGTACAGTATGGCTACACCTTC.